This entry lists 30 T cell receptor beta chains sequenced from one sample in a study of metastatic and nonmetastatic thyroid tumors. TCRdb reprocessed the PCR reads using MiXCR. The profile shows about 12,000 clones, around a third of them singletons. Not a single patient had been given any form of treatment at any point before undergoing thyroid surgery. The sequenced sample was tumor tissue. Receptors originate from a male donor with papillary thyroid cancer or a benign thyroid nodule (not recorded which). Some clones in this sample may be carry-over from other donors' samples.

This chain connects TRBV5-1 to TRBJ2-1; TRBD2 aligns across 7 bases. Germline CDR1 and CDR2: SGHRS and YFSETQ. The CDR3 runs 15 residues. V shed 0 bases, J shed 8 bases, and the junction held 8 bases outside the gene matches. Here the CDR3 DNA reads TGCGCCAGCAGCTTGGGGGGGAGGGCCTTGGATGAGCAGTTCTTC. This gives the protein CASSLGGRALDEQFF.

Comment on this clone: The missing conserved phenylalanine or tryptophan at the end of this CDR3 makes a read error likely. The V and J genes are TRBV5-1 and TRBJ2-7; TRBD2 might be the D (6 bases). Trimming cost V 7 bases and J 0 bases, with 11 bases left between them. This CDR3 has 13 residues. Germline V CDR1 and CDR2: SGHRS, YFSETQ. CDR3 sequence: CASGWDSSYEQYL. In DNA, the CDR3 is TGCGCCAGCGGCTGGGACTCCTCCTACGAGCAGTACCTC.

This clone is hyperexpanded by share. J is TRBJ2-7 and V is TRBV28; tentatively, D is TRBD2 (5 bases). This CDR3 spans 13 amino acids. The V gene lost 6 bases and the J gene lost 4 bases, with 13 bases spanning the gap. CDR1 is MDHEN and CDR2 is SYDVKM in the germline V gene. DNA for the CDR3: TGTGCCAGCAGCGGGCCCGGGGAGTACGAGCAGTACTTC. The encoded protein is CASSGPGEYEQYF.

This chain joins TRBV6-1 and TRBJ1-5; 10 positions match TRBD1. Trimming took 4 bases from V and 0 from J; bases not matched to a gene: 3. The CDR3 extends over 16 amino acids. Germline V gives CDR1 MNHNS, CDR2 SASEGT. The CDR3 loop is CASSARDRGSNQPQHF. The CDR3 nucleotides are TGTGCCAGCAGTGCCCGGGACAGGGGTAGCAATCAGCCCCAGCATTTT.

The DNA of the CDR3 is TGCGCCAGCAGCCAAGAGGCTTCGAGCTCCTACGAGCAGTACTTC. As protein: CASSQEASSSYEQYF. The chain is built from TRBV4-3 and TRBJ2-7; D not certain. This CDR3 has 15 amino acids. Per germline, CDR1 LGHNA and CDR2 YSLEER. Trimming shortened V by 0 bases and J by 0 bases, and 9 bases separated the two germline ends.

The chain is built from TRBV14 and TRBJ2-7; no clear D gene. Germline V gene lookup returns CDR1 SGHDN and CDR2 FVKESK. Deletions cut 1 base from V and 6 bases from J, with 10 bases between. The CDR3 contains 13 residues. CDR3 loop: CASSQAIRAEQYF. The CDR3 DNA follows: TGTGCCAGCAGCCAAGCAATCCGGGCCGAGCAGTACTTC. Full variable domain (missing parts from reference TRBV14 and TRBJ2-7): EAGVTQFPSHSVIEKGQTVTLRCDPISGHDNLYWYRRVMGKEIKFLLHFVKESKQDESGMPNNRFLAERTGGTYSTLKVQPAELEDSGVYFCASSQAIRAEQYFGPGTRLTVT.

This clone was picked up many times. This chain uses TRBV12-3 or TRBV12-4 with TRBJ2-7, with TRBD2 identical over 8 bases. CDR3 length: 14 residues. The trim removed 3 bases at V and 5 bases at J, leaving 6 bases unmatched. The DNA of the CDR3 is TGTGCCAGCAGTTTCGTAGCGGGACACCACGAGCAGTACTTC. Translating gives CASSFVAGHHEQYF.

This clone was counted only a few times. V is TRBV19 and J is TRBJ2-3; D remains ambiguous. Trimming took 3 bases from V and 0 from J, leaving 10 bases between them. The CDR3 sequence is 15 residues long. Germline CDR1 is LNHDA and CDR2 is SQIVND (reference sequence). The CDR3 nucleotides are TGTGCCAGTAGTATCAGAAAGTCTAGCACAGATACGCAGTATTTT. It is translated as CASSIRKSSTDTQYF.

This rearrangement joins TRBV12-3 or TRBV12-4 to TRBJ2-2; no reliable D call. With 5 bases removed from V and 5 bases from J, the gap between germline ends came to 15 bases. The CDR3 contains 15 residues. The CDR3 DNA reads as TGTGCCAGCAGTCCACCGGTTGGTGGTACCGGGGAGCTGTTTTTT. It yields the protein CASSPPVGGTGELFF.

CDR3 bases: TGTGCCAGCAGCCAGACTAGCTCCTACAATGAGCAGTTCTTC. It specifies CASSQTSSYNEQFF. V is TRBV7-2 and J is TRBJ2-1, with D possibly being TRBD2 (6 bases). Germline V gene data show CDR1 as SGHTA and CDR2 as FQGNSA. Trimming took 5 bases from V and 0 from J, leaving 8 bases between them. The CDR3 contains 14 residues.

This clone came up a few times. The chain employs TRBV6-2 or TRBV6-3 and TRBJ2-7; D ambiguous. Trimming pared 2 bases from V and 6 bases from J, leaving 8 bases between. This CDR3 region has 12 residues. Germline lookup yields CDR1 MNHEY and CDR2 SVGEGT. The CDR3 DNA is TGTGCCAGCAGTTACATACAAGGCGAGCAGTACTTC. Translation gives CASSYIQGEQYF.

The CDR3 spells CASSSQGVGGGYTF. In nucleotides, the CDR3 is TGTGCCAGCAGTTCACAGGGGGTTGGCGGTGGCTACACCTTC. J is TRBJ1-2 and V is TRBV28; 8 bases are shared with TRBD1. V gave up 4 bases and J gave up 7 bases; unmatched junction bases: 8. In germline, CDR1 is MDHEN, CDR2 SYDVKM. The CDR3 spans 14 residues.

This clone has only a few counts. The V call is TRBV2, the J call TRBJ2-7; the match to TRBD2 covers 11 bases. Germline V gives CDR1 SNHLY, CDR2 FYNNEI. V was pared by 1 base and J by 8 bases, with 10 bases of the junction left unmatched. The CDR3 runs 16 residues. CDR3 DNA: TGTGCCAGCAGTGAAGTAGGTAGCGGGAGGGCCTCTAAGCAGTACTTC. It codes for CASSEVGSGRASKQYF. The full variable domain, its missing parts supplied by reference TRBV2 and TRBJ2-7, is EPEVTQTPSHQVTQMGQEVILRCVPISNHLYFYWYRQILGQKVEFLVSFYNNEISEKSEIFDDQFSVERPDGSNFTLKIRSTKLEDSAMYFCASSEVGSGRASKQYFGPGTRLTVT.

In its sample, this clone is medium-sized. The chain links TRBV20-1 to TRBJ2-1, with D perhaps being TRBD1 or TRBD2 (5 bases each). V dropped 5 bases and J dropped 7 bases, with 15 bases sitting between them. The CDR3 is 13 residues long. The germline CDR1 and CDR2 sequences are DFQATT and SNEGSKA (reference sequence). The CDR3 here is CSALGLAGNEQFF. The DNA of the CDR3 is TGCAGTGCTTTGGGGCTAGCCGGTAATGAGCAGTTCTTC.

A few counts support this clone. The rearrangement links TRBV12-3 or TRBV12-4 to TRBJ2-7; D perhaps matches TRBD2 (5 bases). Deletions cut 2 bases from V and 2 bases from J, with 7 bases between. The CDR3 runs 13 residues. The CDR3 DNA sequence: TGTGCCAGCAGTTTAAGCGGTACCTACGAGCAGTACTTC. It yields the protein CASSLSGTYEQYF.

The chain links TRBV27 to TRBJ2-7, with TRBD2 as a possible D gene (5 bases). This CDR3 spans 14 amino acids. Trimming stripped 6 bases from V and 0 bases from J, with 12 bases between. CDR1 is MNHEY, CDR2 SMNVEV, per germline (reference sequence). In DNA, the CDR3 is TGTGCCAGCAGAGGTAGCGTGTCCTCCTACGAGCAGTACTTC. Amino acids: CASRGSVSSYEQYF.

By sample share, this clone is medium-sized. V usage is TRBV5-1 and J usage is TRBJ2-5; D might be TRBD1 (5 bases). The length of the CDR3 is 13 residues. Germline V gene data show CDR1 as SGHRS and CDR2 as YFSETQ. V dropped 2 bases and J dropped 4 bases, with 9 bases sitting between them. Here the CDR3 DNA reads TGCGCCAGCAGCTTTGACAGCCGAGAGACCCAGTACTTC. Translated, it gives CASSFDSRETQYF.

The V gene is TRBV20-1, the J gene TRBJ2-7; 8 bases fit TRBD2. This CDR3 is 13 amino acids long. V was pared by 4 bases and J by 2 bases, with 4 bases of the junction left unmatched. Germline-derived CDR1 and CDR2 are DFQATT and SNEGSKA (reference sequence). The CDR3 here is CSAIAGGTYEQYF. CDR3 DNA sequence: TGCAGTGCTATTGCGGGGGGCACCTACGAGCAGTACTTC.

The rearrangement joins TRBV19 to TRBJ2-7; D not resolved. The CDR3 sequence is 15 residues long. CDR1 is LNHDA and CDR2 is SQIVND in the germline V gene (reference sequence). V dropped 1 base and J dropped 4 bases, with 14 bases sitting between them. CDR3 DNA: TGTGCCAGTAGTATAGCCCCAGTGATGGGGTACGAGCAGTACTTC. It translates to CASSIAPVMGYEQYF.

CDR3 residues: CASGFGTADTQYF. Written as DNA, the CDR3 is TGTGCTAGTGGTTTTGGTACGGCAGATACGCAGTATTTT. The genes are TRBV12-5 and TRBJ2-3; D gene ambiguous. The germline V gene has CDR1 LGHNT and CDR2 FRNRAP. The CDR3 has 13 amino acids. Trimming pared 3 bases from V and 4 bases from J, leaving 8 bases between.

The chain has TRBV9 and TRBJ1-3, with 7 bases fitting TRBD1. The trim removed 0 bases at V and 2 bases at J, leaving 5 bases unmatched. This CDR3 region has 16 residues. CDR1 is SGDLS and CDR2 is YYNGEE in the germline V gene. The CDR3 nucleotides read TGTGCCAGCAGCGTAGCGGGGCAGGGGGCTGGAAACACCATATATTTT. Amino acids: CASSVAGQGAGNTIYF.

This clone is categorized as medium-sized (0.01 to 0.1%). V and J are TRBV20-1 and TRBJ2-3; perhaps TRBD1 as D (6 bases). From germline, CDR1 is DFQATT and CDR2 SNEGSKA (reference sequence). This CDR3 region has 14 residues. CDR3 sequence reads: CRAGDTLVTDTQYF. The CDR3 nucleotides are TGCCGGGCAGGGGACACACTAGTTACAGATACGCAGTATTTT.

In its sample, this clone is medium-sized. The sample contains more than one DNA sequence encoding this CDR3. J is TRBJ1-3 and V is TRBV29-1, with D possibly matching TRBD1 (5 bases). The CDR3 runs 15 residues. The ends were cut back, 4 bases at V and 3 bases at J, with 16 bases in the middle. From germline, CDR1 is SQVTM and CDR2 ANQGSEA. CDR3 protein: CSVARAQYFGNTIYF. DNA of the CDR3: TGCAGCGTTGCCAGGGCCCAGTACTTTGGAAACACCATATATTTT.

The chain recombines TRBV30 with TRBJ2-1; no definite D call. This CDR3 comprises 16 residues. V shed 2 bases and J shed 3 bases, with 17 bases lying between them. The germline V gene has CDR1 GTSNPN and CDR2 SVGIG (reference sequence). CDR3 in amino acids: CAWSKLSQRDYNEQFF. CDR3 sequence (DNA): TGTGCCTGGAGTAAATTGTCACAGAGAGACTACAATGAGCAGTTCTTC.

The V gene is TRBV20-1, the J gene TRBJ2-7, with 9 nucleotides matching TRBD2. The CDR3 sequence is 14 residues long. V lost 0 bases to trimming and J lost 3 bases; unmatched junction nucleotides: 3. Germline CDR1 is DFQATT and CDR2 is SNEGSKA (reference sequence). In DNA, the CDR3 is TGCAGTGCTAGAGACAGGACTAGCGACTACGAGCAGTACTTC. Residues: CSARDRTSDYEQYF.

The gene calls are TRBV19 and TRBJ2-1; 8 bases are a match to TRBD1. Germline assignment: CDR1 LNHDA and CDR2 SQIVND (reference sequence). V lost 8 bases, J lost 2 bases, and 8 bases stayed unmatched. The CDR3 is 15 residues long. For the CDR3, the DNA is TGTGCCAGTGCGCCCGCGGGACAGGCCTACAATGAGCAGTTCTTC. Its protein is CASAPAGQAYNEQFF.

This clone is labeled medium-sized (0.01 to 0.1%). V gene TRBV18 combines with J gene TRBJ1-1; D gene uncertain. Germline V lookup: CDR1 KGHSH, CDR2 LQKENI. V was shortened by 0 bases and J by 2 bases, with 4 bases between the two germline ends. There are 13 residues in the CDR3. The CDR3 protein is CASSPPINTEAFF. Written as DNA, the CDR3 is TGTGCCAGCTCACCACCGATTAACACTGAAGCTTTCTTT.

The chain has TRBV5-1 and TRBJ2-2; D is perhaps TRBD2 (5 bases). Trimming stripped 2 bases from V and 6 bases from J, with 8 bases between. This CDR3 has 13 amino acids. CDR1 and CDR2 from the germline V gene are SGHRS and YFSETQ. The CDR3 DNA is TGCGCCAGCAGCTTAAGAGGGCCCGGGGAGCTGTTTTTT. Translation gives CASSLRGPGELFF. The full variable domain, in which reference TRBV5-1 and TRBJ2-2 provide the parts outside the CDR3, is KAGVTQTPRYLIKTRGQQVTLSCSPISGHRSVSWYQQTPGQGLQFLFEYFSETQRNKGNFPGRFSGRQFSNSRSEMNVSTLELGDSALYLCASSLRGPGELFFGEGSRLTVL.

The V gene is TRBV20-1, the J gene TRBJ2-4, with D perhaps matching TRBD1 or TRBD2 (5 bases each). Between the trimmed V and J ends, which lost 2 bases and 9 bases, there was a span of 11 bases. This CDR3 comprises 12 residues. CDR1 DFQATT and CDR2 SNEGSKA come from the germline V gene (reference sequence). The CDR3, as DNA: TGCAGTGCTAGACCGTCTGGGGGCATTCAGTACTTC. Translating it yields CSARPSGGIQYF.

In its sample, this clone was seen a few times. The J gene is TRBJ1-3, the V gene TRBV2, with D perhaps matching TRBD1 (5 bases). CDR1 SNHLY and CDR2 FYNNEI come from the germline V gene. The ends were cut back, 0 bases at V and 5 bases at J, with 17 bases in the middle. The CDR3 is 17 residues long. CDR3 in DNA: TGTGCCAGCAGTGAAGCCACGCTTCCTGGGGGGAGAAACACCATATATTTT. Protein product: CASSEATLPGGRNTIYF.